A single sample is the source of the 26 T cell receptor beta chains below, sequenced in a study of regulatory T cells in long-lasting Graves disease. CDR3-region Arm-PCR and iRepertoire HTBI primers produced the TCR beta libraries. MiXCR, run by TCRdb on the multiplex PCR reads, gives a single entry per CDR3 protein. The top ten hold roughly a quarter of the sample, which has 400,000 to 450,000 distinct CDR3 sequences, about 20% seen once. The time point was: persistent/refractory GD, antithyroid drugs over 5 years with positive TRAb. The TCR library used RNA extracted from PBMCs. The source was peripheral blood mononuclear cells (PBMCs), collected when the disease was refractory, from a patient treated with antithyroid drugs. All receptors come from a female donor with Graves disease.

This chain links TRBV12-3 or TRBV12-4 with TRBJ2-7; 11 bases align to TRBD1. This CDR3 contains 15 residues. Trimming removed 5 bases from V and 5 bases from J; junction bases left unmatched: 8. CDR3 residues: CASSAWTGGLNEQYF. The CDR3 DNA reads as TGTGCCAGCAGTGCCTGGACAGGGGGCTTAAACGAGCAGTACTTC.

This clonotype was picked up many times. The V call is TRBV29-1, the J call TRBJ2-7; the D is unclear. Per germline, CDR1 SQVTM and CDR2 ANQGSEA. Trimming stripped 6 bases from V and 8 bases from J, with 8 bases between. This CDR3 spans 9 amino acids. CDR3 nucleotides: TGCAGCGTGGCAAGAAAGCAGTACTTC. It translates to CSVARKQYF.

The chain couples TRBV5-5 to TRBJ1-5, with D unclear. Germline V lookup: CDR1 SGHKS, CDR2 YYEKEE (reference sequence). V lost 2 bases, J lost 7 bases, and 13 bases lay in between. This CDR3 region has 14 residues. CDR3 residues: CASSFIEGGQPQHF. CDR3 DNA: TGTGCCAGCAGCTTTATCGAGGGTGGACAGCCCCAGCATTTT.

This clonotype occurred many times. The chain is built from TRBV20-1 and TRBJ1-6, with D unclear. Germline V gene sequence: CDR1 DFQATT, CDR2 SNEGSKA (reference sequence). The CDR3 extends over 14 amino acids. Trimming cost V 0 bases and J 1 base, with 4 bases left between them. CDR3 bases: TGCAGTGCTAGAGAGAGGTCCTATAATTCACCCCTCCACTTT. Translating it yields CSARERSYNSPLHF.

This clonotype was observed a handful of times. The rearrangement joins TRBV27 to TRBJ2-7; no clear D. Germline V lookup: CDR1 MNHEY, CDR2 SMNVEV (reference sequence). V dropped 2 bases and J dropped 4 bases, with 12 bases sitting between them. The CDR3 runs to 14 residues. The CDR3 is CASSLKEQQYEQYF. The CDR3 coding sequence is TGTGCCAGCAGTTTAAAGGAACAGCAATACGAGCAGTACTTC.

This clonotype has ten or more counts. The V call is TRBV2, the J call TRBJ1-2; unclear D gene. The CDR3 runs to 13 residues. V was trimmed by 4 bases and J by 7 bases, leaving 13 bases between them. The V gene's germline CDR1 is SNHLY and CDR2 FYNNEI. This chain's CDR3 is CASSGQPMGGYTF. The CDR3 region has the DNA TGTGCCAGCAGTGGCCAGCCGATGGGTGGCTACACCTTC.

The chain combines TRBV11-1 with TRBJ2-1; a possible D gene is TRBD2 (6 bases). V lost 5 bases and J 7 bases, leaving 18 bases between the germline ends. Germline V gene sequence: CDR1 SGHAT, CDR2 FQDESV (reference sequence). The CDR3 consists of 15 residues. The CDR3 DNA follows: TGTGCCAGCAGCCTAGGATGGGAGGTCAGGAATGAGCAGTTCTTC. Protein product: CASSLGWEVRNEQFF.

In its sample, this clonotype was seen many times. The chain is built from TRBV28 and TRBJ1-2; TRBD1 aligns across 10 bases. CDR3 length: 16 residues. Germline CDR1 and CDR2: MDHEN and SYDVKM. Trimming cost V 3 bases and J 2 bases; bases outside gene matches: 6. CDR3 sequence: CASSFYPGQGNYGYTF. The DNA for the CDR3 is TGTGCCAGCAGTTTCTACCCGGGACAGGGGAACTATGGCTACACCTTC.

The rearrangement links TRBV27 to TRBJ2-7, with 7 bases matching TRBD2. The V and J ends lost 5 bases and 7 bases, in that order; junction bases with no gene match: 11. Germline CDR1 MNHEY, CDR2 SMNVEV (reference sequence). The CDR3 spans 14 residues. The CDR3 is CASSTLGGFWEQYF. DNA for the CDR3: TGTGCCAGCAGTACCCTCGGGGGGTTTTGGGAGCAGTACTTC.

Ten or more counts support this clonotype. The chain recombines TRBV6-1 with TRBJ1-5; 10 nucleotides align to TRBD1. Germline CDR1 reads MNHNS; CDR2 reads SASEGT. CDR3 length: 15 amino acids. V trimming: 6 bases; J trimming: 4 bases; junction bases outside the gene matches: 6. The CDR3 nucleotides are TGTGCCAGCAGACCCGGGACAGGGGTGAATCAGCCCCAGCATTTT. As protein: CASRPGTGVNQPQHF.

This clonotype turned up a few times. The chain has TRBV24-1 and TRBJ1-1; D remains ambiguous. Deletions cut 4 bases from V and 2 bases from J, with 10 bases between. Looked up from germline, CDR1 is KGHDR and CDR2 is SFDVKD. There are 14 residues in the CDR3. CDR3 amino acids: CATSEAGFNTEAFF. CDR3 nucleotide sequence: TGTGCCACCAGTGAGGCGGGGTTTAACACTGAAGCTTTCTTT.

The V call is TRBV6-1, the J call TRBJ2-6; possibly TRBD1 for D (6 bases). Trimming shortened V by 8 bases and J by 4 bases, and 15 bases separated the two germline ends. The germline V gene encodes CDR1 MNHNS and CDR2 SASEGT. The length of the CDR3 is 15 residues. For the CDR3, the DNA is TGTGCCAGCGGAAAAAGGGGGTCCGGGGCCAACGTCCTGACTTTC. This gives the protein CASGKRGSGANVLTF.

This chain links TRBV9 with TRBJ1-1; the D gene is possibly TRBD1 (5 bases). Trimming took off 3 bases at V and 2 bases at J, with 8 bases between the two ends. This CDR3 is built from 13 residues. Germline V gene lookup returns CDR1 SGDLS and CDR2 YYNGEE. The CDR3 here is CASSGGTNTEAFF. The CDR3 DNA follows: TGTGCCAGCAGCGGCGGGACTAACACTGAAGCTTTCTTT.

This clonotype was recorded many times. The rearrangement uses TRBV28 and TRBJ2-2, with TRBD2 identical over 8 bases. Germline CDR1 is MDHEN and CDR2 is SYDVKM. V dropped 2 bases and J dropped 5; count of bases not matched to a gene: 7. This CDR3 has 16 amino acids. CDR3 region: CASSLQAGGWTGELFF. CDR3 in DNA: TGTGCCAGCAGTTTACAGGCGGGAGGTTGGACCGGGGAGCTGTTTTTT. Together with reference TRBV28 and TRBJ2-2, the CDR3 gives the full variable domain: DVKVTQSSRYLVKRTGEKVFLECVQDMDHENMFWYRQDPGLGLRLIYFSYDVKMKEKGDIPEGYSVSREKKERFSLILESASTNQTSMYLCASSLQAGGWTGELFFGEGSRLTVL.

This chain links TRBV2 with TRBJ2-2; no firm D call. Trimming took off 6 bases at V and 3 bases at J, with 14 bases between the two ends. This CDR3 has 15 residues. Germline CDR1 is SNHLY and CDR2 is FYNNEI. This chain's CDR3 is CASRPFVLDTGELFF. CDR3 nucleotide sequence: TGTGCCAGCAGACCGTTTGTTTTAGACACCGGGGAGCTGTTTTTT. Drawing the rest from reference TRBV2 and TRBJ2-2, the complete variable domain is EPEVTQTPSHQVTQMGQEVILRCVPISNHLYFYWYRQILGQKVEFLVSFYNNEISEKSEIFDDQFSVERPDGSNFTLKIRSTKLEDSAMYFCASRPFVLDTGELFFGEGSRLTVL.

This clonotype was found a few times. This chain uses TRBV7-9 with TRBJ1-2; TRBD1 agrees at 7 bases. Trimming took 2 bases from V and 3 from J; bases not matched to a gene: 6. From germline, CDR1 is SEHNR and CDR2 FQNEAQ (reference sequence). The CDR3 extends over 15 amino acids. CDR3 sequence: CASSLPDREDYGYTF. CDR3 in DNA: TGTGCCAGCAGCTTACCAGACAGGGAGGACTATGGCTACACCTTC. Together with reference TRBV7-9 and TRBJ1-2, the CDR3 gives the full variable domain: DTGVSQNPRHKITKRGQNVTFRCDPISEHNRLYWYRQTLGQGPEFLTYFQNEAQLEKSRLLSDRFSAERPKGSFSTLEIQRTEQGDSAMYLCASSLPDREDYGYTFGSGTRLTVV.

This clonotype was recorded at least ten times. The J gene is TRBJ1-2, the V gene TRBV28; 8 positions match TRBD1. The CDR3 has 14 residues. Trimming at V came to 3 bases and at J to 4 bases, leaving 4 bases not matched to a gene. Germline V gene sequence: CDR1 MDHEN, CDR2 SYDVKM. The CDR3 loop is CASSFSGGAYGYTF. DNA of the CDR3: TGTGCCAGCAGTTTTTCAGGGGGCGCCTATGGCTACACCTTC.

This clonotype was detected a few times. This chain connects TRBV11-2 to TRBJ2-1, with TRBD2 identical over 7 bases. With 3 bases clipped from V and 6 bases from J, the junction kept 8 bases outside the gene matches. This CDR3 comprises 15 residues. The germline V gene has CDR1 SGHAT and CDR2 FQNNGV. CDR3 protein: CASSFGGSRVNEQFF. CDR3 DNA sequence: TGTGCCAGCAGCTTCGGCGGGAGCAGGGTCAATGAGCAGTTCTTC.

In this sample, this clonotype turned up many times. In DNA, the CDR3 is TGTGCCAGCAGTGCCACCGGGCCGAACACCGGGGAGCTGTTTTTT. Protein product: CASSATGPNTGELFF. The chain carries TRBV2 and TRBJ2-2; no reliable D call. Trimming took off 4 bases at V and 0 bases at J, with 9 bases between the two ends. Germline values: CDR1 SNHLY, CDR2 FYNNEI. The CDR3 length is 15 residues.

The genes are TRBV7-2 and TRBJ2-2, with D perhaps matching TRBD1 or TRBD2 (5 bases each). Germline V gene data show CDR1 as SGHTA and CDR2 as FQGNSA. The CDR3 runs 14 residues. The V and J ends lost 5 bases and 8 bases respectively, with 15 bases between them. The CDR3 is CASSPGTGIGELFF. Written as DNA, the CDR3 is TGTGCCAGCAGCCCCGGGACCGGCATTGGGGAGCTGTTTTTT.

This clonotype was counted only a few times. This sequence joins TRBV7-9 and TRBJ2-2; perhaps TRBD1 as D (6 bases). The CDR3 is 14 residues long. V gave up 5 bases and J gave up 7 bases, with 14 bases separating them. Germline V gene lookup returns CDR1 SEHNR and CDR2 FQNEAQ (reference sequence). The CDR3 DNA follows: TGTGCCAGCAGCCATACCACAGGGCACGGGGAGCTGTTTTTT. Amino acid sequence: CASSHTTGHGELFF.

This clonotype was counted ten times or more. The chain combines TRBV28 with TRBJ2-5, with 8 positions matching TRBD1. CDR1 is MDHEN and CDR2 is SYDVKM in the germline V gene. The ends lost 5 bases at V and 5 bases at J; junction bases unmatched: 7. The CDR3 has 14 amino acids. The CDR3 loop reads CASSQGQGLETQYF. The CDR3, as DNA: TGTGCCAGCAGTCAAGGACAGGGCTTGGAGACCCAGTACTTC.

This clonotype has just a few counts. The chain joins TRBV12-3 or TRBV12-4 to TRBJ2-5, with a weak D call TRBD2 (6 bases). Trimming pared 1 base from V and 0 bases from J, leaving 18 bases between. CDR3 length equals 18 residues. The CDR3 sequence: CASSLGNRRRGYQETQYF. CDR3 in DNA: TGTGCCAGCAGTTTAGGAAATCGCCGGAGGGGTTACCAAGAGACCCAGTACTTC.

The sample holds a few counts of this clonotype. The chain joins TRBV7-9 to TRBJ2-7; D may correspond to TRBD1 or TRBD2 (6 bases each). The germline CDR1 and CDR2 sequences are SEHNR and FQNEAQ (reference sequence). This CDR3 is built from 14 residues. V was pared by 1 base and J by 5 bases, with 12 bases between. The CDR3 nucleotides are TGTGCCAGCAGCTTAGAAGGGGGGATCCACGAGCAGTACTTC. Its protein product is CASSLEGGIHEQYF. Complete variable domain (other parts from reference TRBV7-9 and TRBJ2-7): DTGVSQNPRHKITKRGQNVTFRCDPISEHNRLYWYRQTLGQGPEFLTYFQNEAQLEKSRLLSDRFSAERPKGSFSTLEIQRTEQGDSAMYLCASSLEGGIHEQYFGPGTRLTVT.

This clonotype has a handful of counts. The J gene is TRBJ2-7, the V gene TRBV20-1; 10 bases agree with TRBD2. Trimming at V came to 6 bases and at J to 3 bases, leaving 5 bases not matched to a gene. Germline CDR1 DFQATT, CDR2 SNEGSKA (reference sequence). The CDR3 covers 13 residues. In DNA form, the CDR3 reads TGCAGTGCCCCCCGGACTAGCGGCTACGAGCAGTACTTC. Translation: CSAPRTSGYEQYF.

The rearrangement links TRBV2 to TRBJ1-1, with TRBD1 as a possible D gene (6 bases). The CDR3 sequence is 15 residues long. V dropped 6 bases and J dropped 0 bases, with 14 bases sitting between them. CDR1 SNHLY and CDR2 FYNNEI come from the germline V gene. CDR3 amino acids: CASSVGGTVNTEAFF. CDR3 coding DNA: TGTGCCAGCAGCGTAGGGGGGACGGTGAACACTGAAGCTTTCTTT.